The present T cell receptor beta chain was sequenced within a study of shared clonotypes between healthy human individuals. Method: immunoSEQ multiplex PCR; TCRdb's copy keeps in-frame clones and lacks some. The sample records fewer than 850,000 clones, roughly 96% being singletons. CDR1 and CDR2 from the germline V gene are MNHEY and SMNVEV (reference sequence). The V end was cut by 4 bases, the J end by 5 bases, with 18 bases between. CDR3 length: 16 residues. Selected positively for CCR7 and CD45RO-negative, naive CD8 cells excluded terminally differentiated effector memory CD45RA+ cells. The sample was naive CD8+ T cells sorted from blood. The chain couples TRBV27 to TRBJ2-1, with TRBD2 as a possible D gene (5 bases). This receptor was obtained from a man aged 25 to 40 in good health. Here the CDR3 DNA reads TGTGCCAGCAGTTACGGCGTAGCGTTTAGGGACAATGAGCAGTTCTTC. Translation gives CASSYGVAFRDNEQFF.